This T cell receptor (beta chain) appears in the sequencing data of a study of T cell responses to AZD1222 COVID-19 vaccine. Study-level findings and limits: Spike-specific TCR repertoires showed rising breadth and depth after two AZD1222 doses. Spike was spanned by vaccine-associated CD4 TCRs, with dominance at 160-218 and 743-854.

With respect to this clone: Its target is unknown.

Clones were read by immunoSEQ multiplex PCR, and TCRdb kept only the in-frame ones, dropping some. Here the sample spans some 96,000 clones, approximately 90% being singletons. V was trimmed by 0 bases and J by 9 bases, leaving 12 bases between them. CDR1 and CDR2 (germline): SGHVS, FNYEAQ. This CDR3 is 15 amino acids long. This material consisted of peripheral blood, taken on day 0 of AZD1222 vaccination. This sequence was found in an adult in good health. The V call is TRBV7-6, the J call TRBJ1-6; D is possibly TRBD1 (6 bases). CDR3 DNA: TGTGCCAGCAGCTTAGCGGGGCTAGGGGGTTCACCCCTCCACTTT. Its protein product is CASSLAGLGGSPLHF.